The clone carrying this T cell receptor beta chain was counted a single time. This specimen comes from a study of blood T cell repertoires in COVID-19. Per germline, CDR1 SNHLY and CDR2 FYNNEI. V was cut by 6 bases and J by 3 bases, with 11 bases left in between. CDR3 size: 14 residues. Repertoires were generated with immunoSEQ multiplex PCR, while TCRdb's copy carries only in-frame clones and drops some. This sample has 110,000 to 150,000 clones, with around 85% found just once. This clonotype was sampled from a woman between 35 and 50 years old who had recovered from COVID-19. The chain combines TRBV2 with TRBJ1-4; maybe TRBD1 (5 bases). Sequencing used PBMCs or T cells enriched from blood (not recorded which). The CDR3 protein is CASSVGDANEKLFF. The CDR3 nucleotides are TGTGCCAGCAGCGTAGGGGATGCTAATGAAAAACTGTTTTTT.